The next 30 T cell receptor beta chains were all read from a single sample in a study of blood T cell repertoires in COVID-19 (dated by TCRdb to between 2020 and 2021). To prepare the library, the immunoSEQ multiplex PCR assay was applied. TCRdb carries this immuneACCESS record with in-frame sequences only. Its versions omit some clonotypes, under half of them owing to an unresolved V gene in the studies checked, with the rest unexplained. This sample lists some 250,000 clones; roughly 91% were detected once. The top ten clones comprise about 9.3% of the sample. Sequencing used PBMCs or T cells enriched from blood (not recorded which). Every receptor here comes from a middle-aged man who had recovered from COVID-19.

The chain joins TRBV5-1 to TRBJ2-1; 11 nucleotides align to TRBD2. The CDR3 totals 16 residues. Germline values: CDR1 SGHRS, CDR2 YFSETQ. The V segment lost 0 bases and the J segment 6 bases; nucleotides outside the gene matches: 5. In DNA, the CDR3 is TGCGCCAGCAGCTTGGGGTTAGCGGGGGGGAGCAATGAGCAGTTCTTC. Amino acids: CASSLGLAGGSNEQFF.

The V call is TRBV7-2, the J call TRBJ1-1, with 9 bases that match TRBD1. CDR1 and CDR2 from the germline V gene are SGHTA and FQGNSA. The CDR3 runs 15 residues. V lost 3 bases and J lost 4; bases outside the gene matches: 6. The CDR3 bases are TGTGCCAGCAGCTTGGGGACAGGGACCGGCACTGAAGCTTTCTTT. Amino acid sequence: CASSLGTGTGTEAFF. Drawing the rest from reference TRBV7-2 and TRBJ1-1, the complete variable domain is GAGVSQSPSNKVTEKGKDVELRCDPISGHTALYWYRQSLGQGLEFLIYFQGNSAPDKSGLPSDRFSAERTGGSVSTLTIQRTQQEDSAVYLCASSLGTGTGTEAFFGQGTRLTVV.

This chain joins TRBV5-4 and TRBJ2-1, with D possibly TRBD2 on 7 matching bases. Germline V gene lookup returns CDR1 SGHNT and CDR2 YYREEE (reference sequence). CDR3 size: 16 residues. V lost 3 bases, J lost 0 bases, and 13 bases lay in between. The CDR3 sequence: CASSWGGGSSYNEQFF. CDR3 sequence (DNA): TGTGCCAGCAGCTGGGGCGGGGGCTCCTCCTACAATGAGCAGTTCTTC.

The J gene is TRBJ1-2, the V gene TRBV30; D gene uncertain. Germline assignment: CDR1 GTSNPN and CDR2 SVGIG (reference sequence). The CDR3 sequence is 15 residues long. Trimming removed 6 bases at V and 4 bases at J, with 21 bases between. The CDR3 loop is CACTSEGMGRYGYTF. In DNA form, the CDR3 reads TGTGCCTGTACTTCCGAGGGTATGGGCCGCTATGGCTACACCTTC.

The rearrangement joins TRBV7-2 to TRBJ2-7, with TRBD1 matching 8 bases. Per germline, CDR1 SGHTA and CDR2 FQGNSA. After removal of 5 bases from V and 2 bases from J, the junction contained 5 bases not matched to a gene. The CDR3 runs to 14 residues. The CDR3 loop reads CASSLGQAAYEQYF. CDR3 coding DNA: TGTGCCAGCAGCCTGGGACAGGCCGCCTACGAGCAGTACTTC.

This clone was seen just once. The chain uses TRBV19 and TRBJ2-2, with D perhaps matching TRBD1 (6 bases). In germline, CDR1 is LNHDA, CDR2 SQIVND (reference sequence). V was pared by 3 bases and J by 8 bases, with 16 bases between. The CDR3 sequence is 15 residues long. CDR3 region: CASSMGQGYNGELFF. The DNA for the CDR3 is TGTGCCAGTAGTATGGGGCAGGGGTATAATGGGGAGCTGTTTTTT.

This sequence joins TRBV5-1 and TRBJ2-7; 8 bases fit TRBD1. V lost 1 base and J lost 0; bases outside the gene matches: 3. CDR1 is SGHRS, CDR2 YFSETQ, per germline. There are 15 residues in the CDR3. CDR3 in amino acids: CASSLLQGGSYEQYF. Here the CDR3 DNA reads TGCGCCAGCAGCTTGCTACAGGGGGGCTCCTACGAGCAGTACTTC.

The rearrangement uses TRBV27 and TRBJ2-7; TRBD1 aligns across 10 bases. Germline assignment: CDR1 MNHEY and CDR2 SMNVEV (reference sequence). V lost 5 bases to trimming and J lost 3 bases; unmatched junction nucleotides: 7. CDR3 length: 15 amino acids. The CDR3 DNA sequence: TGTGCCAGCAGTATCGGACAGGGGGTGATCTACGAGCAGTACTTC. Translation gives CASSIGQGVIYEQYF.

The CDR3 spells CASSPIWPSVSDTQYF. For the CDR3, the DNA is TGTGCCAGCAGTCCCATCTGGCCTAGCGTATCAGATACGCAGTATTTT. The V call is TRBV28, the J call TRBJ2-3, with D possibly matching TRBD2 (6 bases). Trimming stripped 5 bases from V and 4 bases from J, with 19 bases between. Germline CDR1 reads MDHEN; CDR2 reads SYDVKM. The CDR3 is made up of 16 amino acids.

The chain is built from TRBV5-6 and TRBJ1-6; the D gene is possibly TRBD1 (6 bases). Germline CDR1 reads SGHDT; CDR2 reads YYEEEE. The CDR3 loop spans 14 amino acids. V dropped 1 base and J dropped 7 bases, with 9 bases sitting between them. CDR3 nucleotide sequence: TGTGCCAGCAGCTTGCGAGACAGGAATTCACCCCTCCACTTT. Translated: CASSLRDRNSPLHF. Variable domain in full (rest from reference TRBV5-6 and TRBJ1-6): DAGVTQSPTHLIKTRGQQVTLRCSPKSGHDTVSWYQQALGQGPQFIFQYYEEEERQRGNFPDRFSGHQFPNYSSELNVNALLLGDSALYLCASSLRDRNSPLHFGNGTRLTVT.

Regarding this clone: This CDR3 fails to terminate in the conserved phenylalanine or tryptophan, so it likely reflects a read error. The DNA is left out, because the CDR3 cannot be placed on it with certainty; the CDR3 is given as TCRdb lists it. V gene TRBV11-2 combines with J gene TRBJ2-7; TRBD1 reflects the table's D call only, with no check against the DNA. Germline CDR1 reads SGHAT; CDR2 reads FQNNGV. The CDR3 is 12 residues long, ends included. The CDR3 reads CASSLVTGQGLY.

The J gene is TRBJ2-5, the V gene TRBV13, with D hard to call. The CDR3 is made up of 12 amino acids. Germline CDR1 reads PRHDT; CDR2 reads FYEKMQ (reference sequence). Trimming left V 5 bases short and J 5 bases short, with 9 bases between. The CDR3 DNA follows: TGTGCCAGCAGCGGAGAAAGTGAGACCCAGTACTTC. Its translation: CASSGESETQYF.

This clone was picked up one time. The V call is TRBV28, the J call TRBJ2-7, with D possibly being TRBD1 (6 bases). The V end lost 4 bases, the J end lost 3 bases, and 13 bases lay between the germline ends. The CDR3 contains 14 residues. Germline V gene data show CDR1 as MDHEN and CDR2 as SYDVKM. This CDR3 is CASSSWQGSYEQYF. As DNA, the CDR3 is TGTGCCAGCAGTTCTTGGCAGGGGAGCTACGAGCAGTACTTC.

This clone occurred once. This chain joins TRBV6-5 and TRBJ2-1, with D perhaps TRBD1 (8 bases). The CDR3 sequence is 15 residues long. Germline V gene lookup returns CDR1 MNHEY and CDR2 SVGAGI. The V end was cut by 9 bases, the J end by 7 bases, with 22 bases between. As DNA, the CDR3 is TGTGCCAGTAGGCCTACAGGGGGGGTAGAGAATGAGCAGTTCTTC. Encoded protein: CASRPTGGVENEQFF.

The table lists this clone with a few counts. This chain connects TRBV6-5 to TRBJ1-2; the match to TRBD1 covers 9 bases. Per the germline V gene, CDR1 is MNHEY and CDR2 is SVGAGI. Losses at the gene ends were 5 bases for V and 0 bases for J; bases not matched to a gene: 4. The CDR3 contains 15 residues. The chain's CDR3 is CASSPGTGTNYGYTF. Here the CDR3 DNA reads TGTGCCAGCAGTCCGGGGACAGGGACTAACTATGGCTACACCTTC.

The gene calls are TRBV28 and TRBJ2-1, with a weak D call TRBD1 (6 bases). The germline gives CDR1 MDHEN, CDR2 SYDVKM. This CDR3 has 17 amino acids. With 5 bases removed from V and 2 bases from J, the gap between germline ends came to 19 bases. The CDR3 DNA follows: TGTGCCAGCAGTCCAACCTCCGGGACAATCACCTACAATGAGCAGTTCTTC. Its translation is CASSPTSGTITYNEQFF.

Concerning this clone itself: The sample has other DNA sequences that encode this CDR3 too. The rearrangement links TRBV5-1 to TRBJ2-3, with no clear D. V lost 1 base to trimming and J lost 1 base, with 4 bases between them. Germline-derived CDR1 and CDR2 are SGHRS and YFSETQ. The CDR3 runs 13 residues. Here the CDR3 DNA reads TGCGCCAGCAGCTTGCCTGGCACAGATACGCAGTATTTT. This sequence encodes CASSLPGTDTQYF.

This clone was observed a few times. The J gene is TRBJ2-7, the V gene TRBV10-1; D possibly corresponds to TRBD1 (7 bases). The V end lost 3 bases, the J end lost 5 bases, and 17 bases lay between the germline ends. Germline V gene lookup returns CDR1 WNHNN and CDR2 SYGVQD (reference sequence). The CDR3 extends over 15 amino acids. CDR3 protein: CASSESEGAIHEQYF. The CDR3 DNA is TGCGCCAGCAGTGAATCGGAGGGGGCAATTCACGAGCAGTACTTC.

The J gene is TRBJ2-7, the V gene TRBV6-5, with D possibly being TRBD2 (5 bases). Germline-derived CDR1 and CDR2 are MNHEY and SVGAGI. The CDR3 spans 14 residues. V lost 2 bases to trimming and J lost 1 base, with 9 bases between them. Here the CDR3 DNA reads TGTGCCAGCAGTTACCGTCGGACTTCCTACGAGCAGTACTTC. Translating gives CASSYRRTSYEQYF.

The CDR3 DNA is TGCAGTGCTAGTTGGAACAGGGGAGCCTACGAGCAGTACTTC. This encodes CSASWNRGAYEQYF. The chain links TRBV20-1 to TRBJ2-7, with TRBD1 matching over 7 bases. CDR1 and CDR2 from the germline V gene are DFQATT and SNEGSKA (reference sequence). V lost 3 bases to trimming and J lost 2 bases; unmatched junction nucleotides: 7. The CDR3 runs to 14 residues.

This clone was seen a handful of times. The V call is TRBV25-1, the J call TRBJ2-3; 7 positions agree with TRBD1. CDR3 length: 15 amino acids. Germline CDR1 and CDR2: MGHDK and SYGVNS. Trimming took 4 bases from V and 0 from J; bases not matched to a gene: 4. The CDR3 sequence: CASSVGQISTDTQYF. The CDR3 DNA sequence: TGTGCCAGCAGTGTGGGACAGATTAGCACAGATACGCAGTATTTT. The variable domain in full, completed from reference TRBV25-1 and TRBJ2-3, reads EADIYQTPRYLVIGTGKKITLECSQTMGHDKMYWYQQDPGMELHLIHYSYGVNSTEKGDLSSESTVSRIRTEHFPLTLESARPSHTSQYLCASSVGQISTDTQYFGPGTRLTVL.

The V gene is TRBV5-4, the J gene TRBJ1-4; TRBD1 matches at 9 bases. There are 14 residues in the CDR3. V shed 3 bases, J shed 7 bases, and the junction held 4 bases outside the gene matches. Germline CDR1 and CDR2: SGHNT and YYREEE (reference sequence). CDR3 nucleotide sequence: TGTGCCAGCAGCTCCGACAGGGGGGTTGAAAAACTGTTTTTT. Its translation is CASSSDRGVEKLFF. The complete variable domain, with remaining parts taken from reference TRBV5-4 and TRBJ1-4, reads ETGVTQSPTHLIKTRGQQVTLRCSSQSGHNTVSWYQQALGQGPQFIFQYYREEENGRGNFPPRFSGLQFPNYSSELNVNALELDDSALYLCASSSDRGVEKLFFGSGTQLSVL.

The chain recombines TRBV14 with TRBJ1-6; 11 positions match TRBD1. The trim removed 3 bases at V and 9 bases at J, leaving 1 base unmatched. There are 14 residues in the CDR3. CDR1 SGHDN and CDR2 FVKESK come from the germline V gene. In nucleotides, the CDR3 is TGTGCCAGCAGCCAGGGGACAGGGGGTTCACCCCTCCACTTT. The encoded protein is CASSQGTGGSPLHF.

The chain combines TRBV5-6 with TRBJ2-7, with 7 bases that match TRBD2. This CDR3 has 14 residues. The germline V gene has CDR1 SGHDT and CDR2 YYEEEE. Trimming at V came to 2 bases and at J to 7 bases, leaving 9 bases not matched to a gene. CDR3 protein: CASSFLADPREQYF. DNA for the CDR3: TGTGCCAGCAGCTTTCTAGCGGACCCAAGGGAGCAGTACTTC. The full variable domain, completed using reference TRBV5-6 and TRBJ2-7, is DAGVTQSPTHLIKTRGQQVTLRCSPKSGHDTVSWYQQALGQGPQFIFQYYEEEERQRGNFPDRFSGHQFPNYSSELNVNALLLGDSALYLCASSFLADPREQYFGPGTRLTVT.

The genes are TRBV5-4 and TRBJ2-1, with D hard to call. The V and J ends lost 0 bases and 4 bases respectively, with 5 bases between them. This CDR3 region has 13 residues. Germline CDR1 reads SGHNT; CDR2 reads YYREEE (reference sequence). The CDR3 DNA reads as TGTGCCAGCAGCTTGGGGCAGTACAATGAGCAGTTCTTC. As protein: CASSLGQYNEQFF.

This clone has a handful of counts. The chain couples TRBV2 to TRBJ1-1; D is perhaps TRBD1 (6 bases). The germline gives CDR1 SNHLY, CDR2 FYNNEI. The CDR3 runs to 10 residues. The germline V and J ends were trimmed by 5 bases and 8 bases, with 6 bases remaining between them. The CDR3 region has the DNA TGTGCCAGCAGTACAGGGGAAGCTTTCTTT. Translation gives CASSTGEAFF.

In nucleotides, the CDR3 is TGTGCCAGTAGTAGGGACTGGACAGGGGTTTACGAGCAGTACTTC. Translating it yields CASSRDWTGVYEQYF. The chain is built from TRBV19 and TRBJ2-7; 9 bases map to TRBD1. J was trimmed by 4 bases and V by 4 bases; bases with no gene match: 8. Germline-derived CDR1 and CDR2 are LNHDA and SQIVND (reference sequence). The CDR3 is 15 residues long.

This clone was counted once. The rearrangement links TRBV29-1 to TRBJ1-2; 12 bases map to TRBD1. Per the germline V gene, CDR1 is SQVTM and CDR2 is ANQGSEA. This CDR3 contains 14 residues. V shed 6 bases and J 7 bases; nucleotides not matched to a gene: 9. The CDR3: CSVATRDRGPGYTF. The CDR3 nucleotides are TGCAGCGTCGCCACCCGGGACAGGGGGCCTGGCTACACCTTC.

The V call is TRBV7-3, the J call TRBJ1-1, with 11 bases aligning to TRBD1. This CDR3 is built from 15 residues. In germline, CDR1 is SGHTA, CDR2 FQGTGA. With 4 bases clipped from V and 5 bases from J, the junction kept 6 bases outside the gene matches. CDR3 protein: CASSSKDRGRTEAFF. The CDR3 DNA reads TGTGCCAGCAGCTCAAAGGACAGGGGGCGAACTGAAGCTTTCTTT.

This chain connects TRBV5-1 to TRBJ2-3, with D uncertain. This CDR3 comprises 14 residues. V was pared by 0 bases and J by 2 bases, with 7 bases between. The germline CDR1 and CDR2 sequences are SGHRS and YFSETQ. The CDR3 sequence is CASSLGPFTDTQYF. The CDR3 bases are TGCGCCAGCAGCTTGGGGCCGTTCACAGATACGCAGTATTTT.